This entry describes one T cell receptor (beta chain). Its antigen is unidentified. Through template switching, UMIs that included a 6-nucleotide sample barcode were added. TCRdb re-analyzed the 5' RACE reads; it lists each CDR3 protein once, without DNA. The ten most abundant clones cover more than 7.5% of a sample with over 200,000 distinct CDR3 sequences. This specimen comes from a study of monozygotic twins with inflammatory bowel disease. General observations from the study: Diversity of TCRbeta measured by inverse Simpson was lower in IBD patients than in healthy co-twins. Among the T cells, different subtypes could not be distinguished. Immunosuppressive treatment differences may have increased patient repertoire variability.

This CDR3 has 16 residues. Germline V gene data show CDR1 as LGHDT and CDR2 as YNNKEL (reference sequence). The rearrangement links TRBV3-1 to TRBJ2-7; TCRdb gives TRBD2 as the D gene, but with no DNA this cannot be confirmed. The clonotype comes from a human donor with ulcerative colitis or Crohn's disease, or a healthy co-twin of an affected twin (not recorded which). Sequenced material: blood. CDR3 in amino acids: CASSQELAGVSYEQYF.